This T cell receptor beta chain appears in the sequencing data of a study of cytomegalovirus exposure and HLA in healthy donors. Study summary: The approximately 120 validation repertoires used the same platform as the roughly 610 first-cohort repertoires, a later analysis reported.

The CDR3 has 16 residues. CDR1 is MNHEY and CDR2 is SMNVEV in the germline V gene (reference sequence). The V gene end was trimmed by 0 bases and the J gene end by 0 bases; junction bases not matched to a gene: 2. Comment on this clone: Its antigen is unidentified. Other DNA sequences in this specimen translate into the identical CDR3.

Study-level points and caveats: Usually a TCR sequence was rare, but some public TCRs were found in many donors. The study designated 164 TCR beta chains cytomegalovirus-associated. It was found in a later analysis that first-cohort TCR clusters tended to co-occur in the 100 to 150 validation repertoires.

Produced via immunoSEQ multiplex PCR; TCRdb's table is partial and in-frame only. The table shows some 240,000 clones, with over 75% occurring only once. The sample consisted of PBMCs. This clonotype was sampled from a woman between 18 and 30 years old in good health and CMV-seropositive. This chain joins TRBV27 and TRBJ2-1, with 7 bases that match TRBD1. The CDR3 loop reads CASSLSAGGSYNEQFF. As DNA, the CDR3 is TGTGCCAGCAGTTTATCGGCAGGGGGCTCCTACAATGAGCAGTTCTTC.